These T cell receptor beta chains were read from a single sample in a study of response to subunit inactivated influenza vaccine. TCRdb re-called the RT-PCR reads through MiXCR, storing one row per CDR3 protein. The table has 500,000 to 700,000 distinct CDR3 sequences, roughly 25% seen once. These data are also associated with another study on T cells expressing NK-cell markers.

The source material was CD4+ T cells sorted from PBMCs, sampled approximately 12 days after vaccination. Receptor source: a man aged 45-65 years who received an inactivated influenza vaccine. CDR3s include the opening cysteine and the closing phenylalanine or tryptophan. The D gene is left open where the match is weak. Clone size is given for some rows only: seen once, a few or many times, or a class if the clone is expanded.

TRBJ2-1	-	once	TRBV7-8	CASSLNWANNEQFF	TGTGCCAGCAGCTTAAATTGGGCAAACAATGAGCAGTTCTTC
TRBJ2-1	TRBD1	-	TRBV20-1	CSADREDEQFF	TGCAGTGCGGACAGGGAAGATGAGCAGTTCTTC
TRBJ2-7	TRBD1	few	TRBV18	CASSPPKTGKSYEQYF	TGTGCCAGCTCACCACCGAAGACAGGGAAATCCTACGAGCAGTACTTC
TRBJ2-7	-	few	TRBV29-1	CSVRKTDTYEQYF	TGCAGCGTCCGGAAGACGGATACCTACGAGCAGTACTTC
TRBJ2-5	TRBD1	-	TRBV5-1	CASFQGQGETQYF	TGCGCCAGCTTCCAGGGACAGGGAGAGACCCAGTACTTC
TRBJ2-5	-	few	TRBV30	CAWAPPGRLDGETQYF	TGTGCCTGGGCCCCCCCTGGCAGATTGGATGGAGAGACCCAGTACTTC
TRBJ2-4	TRBD2	-	TRBV20-1	CSVHAGGRAKNIQYF	TGCAGTGTCCACGCGGGGGGAAGGGCCAAAAACATTCAGTACTTC
TRBJ2-3	-	-	TRBV6-2/TRBV6-3	CASSYARDKSFTDTQYF	TGTGCCAGCAGTTACGCGCGGGACAAATCCTTCACAGATACGCAGTATTTT
TRBJ2-2	-	few	TRBV20-1	CSANVGGLAGELFF	TGCAGTGCTAACGTCGGAGGGCTCGCCGGGGAGCTGTTTTTT
TRBJ1-1	-	-	TRBV28	CASSSAVKLKMNTEAFF	TGTGCCAGCAGTTCGGCAGTGAAGCTAAAAATGAACACTGAAGCTTTCTTT
TRBJ2-7	TRBD1	few	TRBV2	CASRRGQGASYEQYF	TGTGCCAGCAGGCGAGGGCAGGGGGCCTCCTACGAGCAGTACTTC
TRBJ2-7	-	many	TRBV7-2	CASSPNRATYEQYF	TGTGCCAGCAGCCCTAACAGGGCTACCTACGAGCAGTACTTC
TRBJ2-7	-	-	TRBV20-1	CSASRELYEQYF	TGCAGTGCTAGCAGGGAGTTATACGAGCAGTACTTC
TRBJ2-5	-	few	TRBV9	CASSVAGRSTETQYF	TGTGCCAGCAGCGTAGCCGGTAGATCCACTGAGACCCAGTACTTC
TRBJ2-7	-	-	TRBV6-4	CASSGYCLYEQYF	TGTGCCAGCAGTGGATATTGTCTCTACGAGCAGTACTTC
TRBJ2-1	TRBD2	-	TRBV20-1	CSVGGGNNNEQFF	TGCAGTGTGGGCGGGGGGAATAACAATGAGCAGTTCTTC
TRBJ2-2	-	few	TRBV2	CASSEQSHTGELFF	TGTGCCAGCAGTGAACAGTCACACACCGGGGAGCTGTTTTTT
TRBJ2-7	TRBD2	-	TRBV10-3	CAISPQGGGHSYEQYF	TGTGCCATCAGTCCTCAGGGCGGGGGGCACTCCTACGAGCAGTACTTC
TRBJ1-1	TRBD1	few	TRBV2	CASRFMAGGVNTEAFF	TGTGCCAGCAGATTCATGGCAGGGGGCGTGAACACTGAAGCTTTCTTT
TRBJ2-2	-	-	TRBV30	CAWSVIGELFF	TGTGCCTGGAGTGTTATCGGGGAGCTGTTTTTT
TRBJ1-2	-	few	TRBV7-9	CASSLGGDGNYGYTF	TGTGCCAGCAGCTTAGGGGGAGACGGAAACTATGGCTACACCTTC
TRBJ1-1	TRBD1	few	TRBV5-1	CASSLAGTDNTEAFF	TGCGCCAGCAGCTTGGCCGGGACAGACAACACTGAAGCTTTCTTT
TRBJ2-3	TRBD2	once	TRBV7-2	CASSLGAGGFTDTQYF	TGTGCCAGCAGCTTAGGTGCGGGGGGCTTCACAGATACGCAGTATTTT
TRBJ2-3	-	few	TRBV7-2	CASGIAPGTDTQYF	TGTGCCAGCGGCATAGCGCCTGGCACAGATACGCAGTATTTT
TRBJ1-3	TRBD1	-	TRBV11-2	CASSADRGSSGNTIYF	TGTGCCAGCAGCGCCGACAGGGGATCCTCTGGAAACACCATATATTTT
TRBJ2-4	-	-	TRBV3-1	CASSQDDRANQYF	TGTGCCAGCAGCCAAGATGATCGGGCCAACCAGTACTTC
TRBJ1-2	-	few	TRBV7-2	CASSTRQLYYGYTF	TGTGCCAGCAGCACCCGTCAGCTCTACTATGGCTACACCTTC
TRBJ2-1	-	few	TRBV7-2	CASSPGVGGNEQFF	TGTGCCAGCAGCCCAGGGGTTGGGGGGAATGAGCAGTTCTTC
TRBJ2-7	TRBD1	-	TRBV14	CASSRGTGGTYEQYF	TGTGCCAGCAGCCGAGGGACAGGGGGTACCTACGAGCAGTACTTC
TRBJ2-7	-	-	TRBV4-3	CASSQEDSEPYEQYF	TGCGCCAGCAGCCAAGAAGACAGTGAGCCCTACGAGCAGTACTTC
TRBJ1-5	-	many	TRBV12-3/TRBV12-4	CASSLNRGNQPQHF	TGTGCCAGCAGTTTAAATCGCGGCAATCAGCCCCAGCATTTT
TRBJ2-1	-	few	TRBV5-1	CASSPDPQSNNEQFF	TGCGCCAGCAGTCCAGACCCTCAAAGTAACAATGAGCAGTTCTTC
TRBJ2-3	-	few	TRBV6-2/TRBV6-3	CASSSLADLTDTQYF	TGTGCCAGCAGCTCTCTGGCGGACCTCACAGATACGCAGTATTTT
TRBJ2-1	TRBD2	many	TRBV28	CASSLIGAGGGEQFF	TGTGCCAGCAGTTTGATTGGAGCGGGAGGGGGTGAGCAGTTCTTC
TRBJ2-5	TRBD1	few	TRBV10-3	CAISRTGKETQYF	TGTGCCATCAGCCGGACAGGGAAAGAGACCCAGTACTTC
TRBJ1-5	TRBD1	few	TRBV20-1	CSATGTALMEPQHF	TGCAGTGCTACAGGGACAGCCCTTATGGAGCCCCAGCATTTT
TRBJ2-3	-	-	TRBV15	CATSRSLTDTQYF	TGTGCCACCAGCAGGTCCCTCACAGATACGCAGTATTTT
TRBJ2-5	TRBD2	few	TRBV29-1	CSVVRLAGGRETQYF	TGCAGCGTTGTCCGGCTAGCGGGGGGGAGAGAGACCCAGTACTTC
TRBJ2-3	-	-	TRBV2	CASSAPPVVADTQYF	TGTGCCAGCAGCGCCCCCCCGGTAGTCGCAGATACGCAGTATTTT
TRBJ2-7	-	-	TRBV5-8	CASSRRQAPLYEQYF	TGTGCCAGCAGTCGTAGACAGGCCCCCCTCTACGAGCAGTACTTC
TRBJ2-1	-	-	TRBV27	CASSPRASYNEQFF	TGTGCCAGCAGTCCCCGAGCCTCCTACAATGAGCAGTTCTTC
TRBJ1-5	-	-	TRBV12-3/TRBV12-4	CASSPAGTMNQPQHF	TGTGCCAGCAGTCCGGCCGGGACAATGAATCAGCCCCAGCATTTT
TRBJ2-1	-	-	TRBV4-3	CASSQDLISYNEQFF	TGCGCCAGCAGCCAAGATCTCATCTCCTACAATGAGCAGTTCTTC
TRBJ2-7	-	few	TRBV6-6	CASSARGIYEQYF	TGTGCCAGCAGTGCCCGGGGCATCTACGAGCAGTACTTC
TRBJ2-2	-	few	TRBV28	CASSFRRSPGELFF	TGTGCCAGCAGTTTTCGACGGAGTCCCGGGGAGCTGTTTTTT
TRBJ1-1	TRBD1	-	TRBV12-3/TRBV12-4	CASSYQGARSTEAFF	TGTGCCAGCAGTTACCAGGGGGCGCGGAGTACTGAAGCTTTCTTT
TRBJ2-2	-	-	TRBV6-2/TRBV6-3	CASRLLEGAPDTGELFF	TGTGCCAGCAGGCTGTTGGAGGGGGCGCCGGACACCGGGGAGCTGTTTTTT
TRBJ2-2	-	many	TRBV25-1	CASRLAGGNTGELFF	TGTGCCAGCAGACTAGCTGGGGGCAACACCGGGGAGCTGTTTTTT
TRBJ2-3	TRBD1	-	TRBV27	CASSPGQGKTAPSDTQYF	TGTGCCAGCAGCCCGGGACAGGGGAAAACAGCGCCGTCAGATACGCAGTATTTT